This is a list of T cell receptor beta chains from one sample in a study of CDR3 diversity in severe acne. From the PCR reads, TCRdb called clonotypes with MiXCR, one entry per CDR3 protein. The data contain approximately 77,000 distinct CDR3 sequences, approximately 49% of them singletons. Sequencing input: blood. The receptors were gathered from a male donor with severe acne vulgaris. Each CDR3 is given with its conserved first and last residue. Fields, in order: J gene, clone size, V gene, CDR3 length, CDR3 protein. Only some rows state a clone size, as once, few, many or a class for expanded clones.

TRBJ2-1 | NA | TRBV9 | 15 | CASSVEGTSNDEQFF
TRBJ1-2 | NA | TRBV24-1 | 13 | CATSERTKEGYTF
TRBJ2-5 | many | TRBV2 | 11 | CASSELETQYF
TRBJ1-5 | NA | TRBV15 | 18 | CATSRDPFQMNSNQPQHF
TRBJ1-2 | many | TRBV20-1 | 15 | CSARNLQGAVYGYTF
TRBJ2-3 | medium-sized | TRBV20-1 | 14 | CSAREVGSTDTQYF
TRBJ1-6 | once | TRBV9 | 14 | CASSPGGADSPLHF
TRBJ2-7 | many | TRBV11-3 | 13 | CASSLGTAGEQYF
TRBJ2-5 | NA | TRBV29-1 | 14 | CSAYLLAVRETQYF
TRBJ1-6 | NA | TRBV7-9 | 14 | CASSFPRRDSPLHF
TRBJ2-5 | NA | TRBV20-1 | 17 | CSARDPGTSGRKETQYF
TRBJ2-2 | NA | TRBV7-2 | 15 | CASSPGLAKGGELFF
TRBJ1-2 | few | TRBV20-1 | 15 | CSASSPGTGGGGYTF
TRBJ2-7 | medium-sized | TRBV20-1 | 17 | CSAQARTWGGRRNEQYF
TRBJ1-5 | NA | TRBV7-2 | 14 | CASSPVGSYQPQHF
TRBJ2-5 | many | TRBV15 | 18 | CATSRPAGVNPVGETQYF
TRBJ1-5 | many | TRBV15 | 13 | CATQRGSNQPQHF
TRBJ2-6 | NA | TRBV6-6 | 16 | CASSYGPPSGANVLTF
TRBJ1-5 | many | TRBV24-1 | 14 | CATSDGQINQPQHF
TRBJ2-5 | NA | TRBV10-3 | 15 | CASSYGVGSQETQYF
TRBJ1-1 | many | TRBV29-1 | 13 | CSVQRDGNTEAFF
TRBJ2-7 | NA | TRBV7-2 | 17 | CASSSAGQGDPPYEQYF
TRBJ1-5 | many | TRBV12-3/TRBV12-4 | 13 | CASSRQTRQPQHF
TRBJ2-1 | many | TRBV5-1 | 15 | CASSLQSGRGNEQFF
TRBJ2-5 | many | TRBV25-1 | 13 | CASSEWGVETQYF
TRBJ2-2 | NA | TRBV10-3 | 16 | CAISEQDGSDTGELFF
TRBJ1-2 | many | TRBV9 | 14 | CASSGSQGVNGYTF
TRBJ2-1 | NA | TRBV5-1 | 15 | CASSPRLAGGNEQFF
TRBJ1-1 | NA | TRBV4-1 | 15 | CASSQGSGGGTEAFF
TRBJ1-1 | few | TRBV3-1 | 13 | CASSQMWDTEAFF
TRBJ2-5 | NA | TRBV18 | 15 | CASSPFNDPRETQYF